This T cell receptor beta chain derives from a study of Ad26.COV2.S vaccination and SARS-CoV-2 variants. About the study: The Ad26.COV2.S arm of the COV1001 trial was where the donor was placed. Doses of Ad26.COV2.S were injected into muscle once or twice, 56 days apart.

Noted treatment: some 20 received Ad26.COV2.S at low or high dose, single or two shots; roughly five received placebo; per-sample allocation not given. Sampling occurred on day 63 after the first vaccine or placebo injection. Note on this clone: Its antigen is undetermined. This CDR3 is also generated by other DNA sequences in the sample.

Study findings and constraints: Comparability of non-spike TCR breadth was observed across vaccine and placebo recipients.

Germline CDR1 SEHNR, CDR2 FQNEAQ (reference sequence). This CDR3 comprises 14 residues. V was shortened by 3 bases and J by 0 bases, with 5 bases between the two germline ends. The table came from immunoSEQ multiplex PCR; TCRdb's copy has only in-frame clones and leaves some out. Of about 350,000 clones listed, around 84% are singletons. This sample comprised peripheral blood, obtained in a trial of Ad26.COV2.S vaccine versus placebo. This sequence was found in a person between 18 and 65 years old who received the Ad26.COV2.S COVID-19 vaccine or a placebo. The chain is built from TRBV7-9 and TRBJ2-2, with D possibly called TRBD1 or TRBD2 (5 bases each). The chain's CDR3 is CASSLGANTGELFF. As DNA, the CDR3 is TGTGCCAGCAGCTTGGGGGCGAACACCGGGGAGCTGTTTTTT.